This T cell receptor beta chain was sequenced in a study of T cell responses to AZD1222 COVID-19 vaccine. Study-wide results and limits: The peak T cell response came first, and repertoires were sampled only after it.

This clone was observed once. The antigen remains undetermined. Sequencing was performed with immunoSEQ multiplex PCR; in TCRdb, only in-frame clones are kept and a portion is missing. The table lists 130,000 or so clones, 93% of them singletons, with around 5.9% in the top ten. V lost 5 bases, J lost 4 bases, and 23 bases lay in between. This CDR3 comprises 18 residues. Germline V gene data show CDR1 as LNHDA and CDR2 as SQIVND (reference sequence). The specimen was peripheral blood, collected on day 0 of AZD1222 vaccination. The sequence was obtained from an adult in good health. The chain couples TRBV19 to TRBJ2-2; D is ambiguous. The CDR3 reads CASSLGTVFGESTGELFF. CDR3 sequence (DNA): TGTGCCAGTAGTCTAGGAACCGTGTTCGGCGAAAGCACCGGGGAGCTGTTTTTT.